This TCR beta chain was sequenced during a study of shared T cell receptors in the human thymus. Method: immunoSEQ multiplex PCR; TCRdb's copy keeps in-frame clones and lacks some. The sample includes approximately 760,000 clones, over 75% seen only once; the top ten take about 0.011%. The sample also formed part of further work on human thymus T cells. From that study: Highly overlapping thymic repertoires in unrelated individuals were reported by related research.

Sample: thymocytes. This TCR came from a girl less than two years old with a congenital heart defect.

The CDR3 sequence is CASIRGSIHNQPQHF. The CDR3 nucleotides are TGTGCCAGCATTAGGGGTAGTATCCACAATCAGCCCCAGCATTTT. The chain couples TRBV6-1 to TRBJ1-5; possibly TRBD1 for D (5 bases). The CDR3 consists of 15 residues. CDR1 and CDR2 (germline): MNHNS, SASEGT. V lost 7 bases and J 3 bases, leaving 16 bases between the germline ends.